This TCR beta chain appears in the sequencing data of a study of T cell repertoires in cytomegalovirus infection. About the research overall: The study used recently identified HLA-C-restricted and well-studied HLA-B-restricted CMV epitopes. Public TCR beta signatures provided an indication of both CMV infection and a matching HLA type. Study-level points and caveats: Adding up the frequency of public TCR beta families identified people who carried CMV plus the relevant HLA. It was HLA-C-restricted CMV-specific TCR beta clonotypes that dominated the response ex vivo.

One entry per CDR3 protein results from TCRdb running MiXCR on the reads. Found here are roughly 700,000 distinct CDR3 sequences, 33% of them singletons; the top ten hold 15% to 20%. The V end lost 2 bases, the J end lost 2 bases, and 5 bases lay between the germline ends. Germline V gene lookup returns CDR1 SGHTA and CDR2 FQGNSA. There are 13 residues in the CDR3. At least ten counts were recorded for this clonotype. Its specificity is unknown. The genes are TRBV7-2 and TRBJ2-3; no clear D gene. The TCR originated in a human donor in good health (CMV status not recorded). Some clones in this sample may be carry-over from other donors' samples. The specimen was cultured PBMCs, collected from culture after CMV antigen stimulation. Here the CDR3 reads CASSLIPTDTQYF. The CDR3, as DNA: TGTGCCAGCAGCTTAATCCCCACAGATACGCAGTATTTT.